The clone carrying this T cell receptor beta chain has only a few counts. The sample is drawn from a study of read filtering for tumor transcriptome and immune sequencing. Turning to the study itself: Whole-transcriptome libraries were prepared after DNase treatment.

The library was built from about 370 ng RNA with molecular barcoded adaptors for alpha/delta and beta/gamma chains. TCRdb called the reads again in MiXCR, with one record for every CDR3 protein. The table includes 120,000 or so distinct CDR3 sequences, 13% detected once. The CDR3 covers 12 residues. CDR1 DFQATT and CDR2 SNEGSKA come from the germline V gene (reference sequence). Unmatched junction bases numbered 4, after V lost 6 bases and J lost 4 bases. The J gene is TRBJ1-1, the V gene TRBV20-1, with 8 bases lining up with TRBD1. Material: a population of CD138-negative cells sorted from bone marrow. The sequence was collected from a donor aged 40 or older with multiple myeloma. CDR3 region: CSALDRATEAFF. The CDR3 DNA is TGCAGTGCCCTGGACAGGGCCACTGAAGCTTTCTTT.